Detailed here is one TCR beta chain. Its antigen is unknown. CDR3 length equals 14 residues. V lost 5 bases and J 4 bases, leaving 15 bases between the germline ends. CDR1 LNHDA and CDR2 SQIVND come from the germline V gene (reference sequence). The PCR ran on 60 Vbeta and 13 Jbeta primers. Sequencing was performed with immunoSEQ multiplex PCR; in TCRdb, only in-frame clones are kept and a portion is missing. The table lists some 110,000 clones, more than 65% of them singletons. The data belong to a study of cytomegalovirus exposure and HLA in healthy donors. Study-level results: Other equally common chains were less clonally expanded than HLA-associated TCR beta chains, a later analysis showed. Fewer N-insertions (relative to the roughly 660-donor mean) were reportedly seen in an Asian-associated ancestry cluster in a later analysis. A later analysis appeared to link common viral pathogens to several of the most significant clusters.

The receptor comes from a woman aged 40 to 55 in good health and CMV-seropositive. The chain carries TRBV19 and TRBJ2-7; tentatively, D is TRBD1 (5 bases). The specimen was PBMCs. CDR3 amino acids: CASSLRAQGYEQYF. CDR3 DNA sequence: TGTGCCAGTAGTCTCCGGGCCCAGGGATACGAGCAGTACTTC. The variable domain in full, completed from reference TRBV19 and TRBJ2-7, reads DGGITQSPKYLFRKEGQNVTLSCEQNLNHDAMYWYRQDPGQGLRLIYYSQIVNDFQKGDIAEGYSVSREKKESFPLTVTSAQKNPTAFYLCASSLRAQGYEQYFGPGTRLTVT.